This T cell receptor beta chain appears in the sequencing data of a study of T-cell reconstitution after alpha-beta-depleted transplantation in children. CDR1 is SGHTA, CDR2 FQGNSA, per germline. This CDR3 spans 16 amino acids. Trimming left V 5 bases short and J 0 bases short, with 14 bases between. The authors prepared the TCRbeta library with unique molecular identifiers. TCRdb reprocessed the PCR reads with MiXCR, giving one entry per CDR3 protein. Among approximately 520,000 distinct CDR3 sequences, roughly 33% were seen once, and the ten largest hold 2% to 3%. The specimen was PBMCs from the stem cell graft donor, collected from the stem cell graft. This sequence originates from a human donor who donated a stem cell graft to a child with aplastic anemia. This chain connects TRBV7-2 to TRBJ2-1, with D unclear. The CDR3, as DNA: TGTGCCAGCAGCCATGCTACGCCAAACTCCTACAATGAGCAGTTCTTC. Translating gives CASSHATPNSYNEQFF.